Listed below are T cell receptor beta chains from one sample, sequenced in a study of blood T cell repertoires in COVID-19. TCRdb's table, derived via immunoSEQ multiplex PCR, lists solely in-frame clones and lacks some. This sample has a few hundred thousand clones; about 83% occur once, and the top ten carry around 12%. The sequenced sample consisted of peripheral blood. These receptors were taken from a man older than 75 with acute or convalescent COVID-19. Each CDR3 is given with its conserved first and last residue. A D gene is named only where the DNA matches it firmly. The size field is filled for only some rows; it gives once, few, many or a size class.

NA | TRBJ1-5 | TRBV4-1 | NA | TGCGCCAGCAGCCAAGATCGCAGGGATCAGCCCCAGCATTTT | CASSQDRRDQPQHF
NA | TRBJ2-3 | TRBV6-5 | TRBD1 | TGTGCCAGCCTGAAAAACAGGGGCAGCACAGATACGCAGTATTTT | CASLKNRGSTDTQYF
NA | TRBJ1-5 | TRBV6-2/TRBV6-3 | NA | TGTGCCAGCAGCAGACAGAATCAGCCCCAGCATTTT | CASSRQNQPQHF
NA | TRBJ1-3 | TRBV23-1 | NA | TGCGCCAGCAGTCACCCCCCGGGGCAGGGGTCGGACGGAAACACCATATATTTT | CASSHPPGQGSDGNTIYF
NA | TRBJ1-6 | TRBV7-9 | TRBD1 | TGTGCCAGCAGCTCCGCCGGGACAGGGGGTTCACCCCTCCACTTT | CASSSAGTGGSPLHF
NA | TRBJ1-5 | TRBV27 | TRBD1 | TGTGCCAGCAGTCTCAGGGGGCCTGGTCAGCCCCAGCATTTT | CASSLRGPGQPQHF
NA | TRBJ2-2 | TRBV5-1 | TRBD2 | TGCGCCAGCAGCTATAGCGGGGTAGGGAACACCGGGGAGCTGTTTTTT | CASSYSGVGNTGELFF
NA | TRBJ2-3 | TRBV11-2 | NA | TGTGCCAGCAGCCCCCGCCCGGTAGGGGTAATAGATACGCAGTATTTT | CASSPRPVGVIDTQYF
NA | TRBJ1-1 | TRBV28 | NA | TGTGCCAGCCGATCTTCAGGGGTGTCGAACACTGAAGCTTTCTTT | CASRSSGVSNTEAFF
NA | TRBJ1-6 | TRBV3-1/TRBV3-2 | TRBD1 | TGTGCCAGCAGCCGGGACAGGGGTTCACCCCTCCACTTT | CASSRDRGSPLHF
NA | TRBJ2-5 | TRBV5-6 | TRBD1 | TGTGCCAGCCGCAATTTTGACAGGGCGGAGACCCAGTACTTC | CASRNFDRAETQYF
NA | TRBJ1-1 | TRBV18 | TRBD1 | TGTGCCAGCTCACCCCGGGACAGGGGAGCGAACACTGAAGCTTTCTTT | CASSPRDRGANTEAFF
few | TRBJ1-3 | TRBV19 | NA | TGTGCCAGTAGTCCCCGTGAGTACTCTGGAAACACCATATATTTT | CASSPREYSGNTIYF
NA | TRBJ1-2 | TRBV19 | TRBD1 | TGTGCCAGTAGTCCCCGGGACAGGGGTGGCTATGGCTACACCTTC | CASSPRDRGGYGYTF
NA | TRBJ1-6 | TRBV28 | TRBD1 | TGTGCCAGCAGCCCAAGGGACAGGGGTAATTCACCCCTCCACTTT | CASSPRDRGNSPLHF
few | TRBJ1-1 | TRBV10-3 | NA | TGTGCCATCAGTGACCCCGCGGGGGGACGGAACACTGAAGCTTTCTTT | CAISDPAGGRNTEAFF
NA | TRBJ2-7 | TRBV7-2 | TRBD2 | TGTGCCAGCAGGCCGACTAGCGGCTACGAGCAGTACTTC | CASRPTSGYEQYF
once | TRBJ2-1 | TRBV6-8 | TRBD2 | TGTGCCAGCAGCCCACTAGCGGGGGCGGATAGTGAGCAGTTCTTC | CASSPLAGADSEQFF
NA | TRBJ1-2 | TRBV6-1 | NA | TGTGCCAGCAGTGACCCGGGAAAACGGCCTGGCTACACCTTC | CASSDPGKRPGYTF
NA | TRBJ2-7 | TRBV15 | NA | TGTGCCACCAGCATCGGGACTCTCTCTTACGAGCAGTACTTC | CATSIGTLSYEQYF
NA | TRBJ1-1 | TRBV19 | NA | TGTGCCAGTAGTTTTCTGGACAGCCGGACTGAAGCTTTCTTT | CASSFLDSRTEAFF
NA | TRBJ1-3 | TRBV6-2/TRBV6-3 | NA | TGTGCCAGCAGCCCGATGCCGGGACTGACGGACACCATATATTTT | CASSPMPGLTDTIYF
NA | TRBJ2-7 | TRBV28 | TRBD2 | TGTGCCAGCACCCTCGGGACTAGCGGCGAGCAGTACTTC | CASTLGTSGEQYF
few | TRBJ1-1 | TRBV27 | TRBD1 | TGTGCCAGCCTCGGTCTCCAGACAGGGTTGAACACTGAAGCTTTCTTT | CASLGLQTGLNTEAFF
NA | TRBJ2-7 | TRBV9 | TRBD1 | TGTGCCAGCAGCCCGACAGGGACCTACGAGCAGTACTTC | CASSPTGTYEQYF
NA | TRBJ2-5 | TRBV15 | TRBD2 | TGTGCCACCAGCAGAGGGGGGACTAGCGGTAGGGAGACCCAGTACTTC | CATSRGGTSGRETQYF
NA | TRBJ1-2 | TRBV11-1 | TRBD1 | TGTGCCAGCAGCCCGTGGGACAGGGCCAACTATGGCTACACCTTC | CASSPWDRANYGYTF
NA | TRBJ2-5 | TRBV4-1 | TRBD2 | TGCGCCAGCAGCCCCTCCCCGCGGGGGTACCAAGAGACCCAGTACTTC | CASSPSPRGYQETQYF
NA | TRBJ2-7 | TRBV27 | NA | TGTGCCAGCAGTTTCCACGGCTCCTACGAGCAGTACTTC | CASSFHGSYEQYF
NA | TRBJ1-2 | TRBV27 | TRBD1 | TGTGCCAGCAGAACCCGACAGGGAGTCTATGGCTACACCTTC | CASRTRQGVYGYTF
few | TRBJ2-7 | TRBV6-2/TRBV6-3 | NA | TGTGCCAGCAGTAAAAAAGGGGGTATCTCCTACGAGCAGTACTTC | CASSKKGGISYEQYF
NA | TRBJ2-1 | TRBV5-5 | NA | TGTGCCAGCAGCTGGGGCGGACGACAGGTTCGGACCTACAATGAGCAGTTCTTC | CASSWGGRQVRTYNEQFF
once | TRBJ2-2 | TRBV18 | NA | TGTGCCAGCTCACCACAGAGATCGAACACCGGGGAGCTGTTTTTT | CASSPQRSNTGELFF
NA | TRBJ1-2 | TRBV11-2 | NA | TGTGCCAGCAGCCCGGACAGCTACTATGGCTACACCTTC | CASSPDSYYGYTF
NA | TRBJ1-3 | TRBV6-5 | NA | TGTGCCAGCAGTTCCGACAACTCTGGAAACACCATATATTTT | CASSSDNSGNTIYF
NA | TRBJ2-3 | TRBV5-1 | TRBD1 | TGCGCCAGTTCCATGGACAGGGTCCTAGGTGGAGATACGCAGTATTTT | CASSMDRVLGGDTQYF